This T cell receptor (beta chain) was sequenced for a study of Ad26.COV2.S vaccination and SARS-CoV-2 variants. Across the whole study: Administration of Ad26.COV2.S was intramuscular, either once or twice 56 days apart.

For this clone: What it recognizes is unknown.

Study conclusions and caveats: Total T cell responses may have been underestimated by the TCR breadth and depth analyses. Reported post-vaccination CD8+ and CD4+ T cell responses to spike showed substantial breadth.

Sequencing was performed with immunoSEQ multiplex PCR; in TCRdb, only in-frame clones are kept and a portion is missing. Here the sample spans about 330,000 clones, roughly 90% being singletons. The CDR3 is made up of 15 amino acids. Germline CDR1 and CDR2: MDHEN and SYDVKM. Germline trimming cut 5 bases from V and 3 bases from J; bases unmatched to any gene: 6. Treatment denoted: some 20 received Ad26.COV2.S at low or high dose, single or two shots; roughly five received placebo; per-sample allocation not given. Samples were taken on day 63 after the first vaccine or placebo injection. Vaccine was an Ad26 vector expressing Wuhan-strain SARS-CoV-2 spike.

The chain combines TRBV28 with TRBJ2-5; 10 nucleotides match TRBD2. This TCR was recovered from a person between 18 and 65 years old who received the Ad26.COV2.S COVID-19 vaccine or a placebo. Specimen: peripheral blood, collected in a trial of Ad26.COV2.S vaccine versus placebo. The CDR3 sequence: CASSLDLAGEETQYF. DNA for the CDR3: TGTGCCAGCAGTCTTGATCTAGCGGGAGAAGAGACCCAGTACTTC.